Below are 18 T cell receptor beta chains sequenced from a single sample in a study of post-analysis software for immune sequencing data. No antigen is known for these receptors. Tagging with unique molecular identifiers was a feature of the TCR beta cDNA libraries. MiXCR was run by TCRdb on the PCR reads, yielding one entry per CDR3 protein. The sample includes approximately 350,000 distinct CDR3 sequences, roughly 38% of them seen just once. General study results and limits: The study found TRBV5-6, TRBV5-1 and TRBV20-1 among a few TRBV segments more frequent in patients than controls.

The sequencing sample was made of blood. The origin of the receptors is a girl aged 5-17 years with multiple sclerosis.

Regarding this clonotype: Its ends do not fully match the called genes, so a read error is possible. V gene TRBV27 combines with J gene TRBJ2-1; D may be TRBD1 (6 bases). The CDR3 has 15 residues. Germline CDR1 MNHEY, CDR2 SMNVEV (reference sequence). The CDR3 spells CASSLGPQGYNERFF. CDR3 coding DNA: TGTGCCAGCAGTTTAGGCCCACAGGGCTACAATGAGCGGTTCTTC.

This clonotype was observed a handful of times. This chain uses TRBV5-5 with TRBJ2-7; D remains ambiguous. The CDR3 consists of 14 residues. Germline-derived CDR1 and CDR2 are SGHKS and YYEKEE (reference sequence). Trimming took 7 bases from V and 1 from J, leaving 15 bases between them. CDR3 sequence: CASVLLGTSYEQYF. In DNA, the CDR3 is TGTGCCAGCGTCCTGTTGGGTACTTCCTACGAGCAGTACTTC.

This clonotype has more than one count but fewer than ten. This chain joins TRBV7-2 and TRBJ1-6; D remains unclear. The V end was cut by 4 bases, the J end by 14 bases, with 12 bases between. The CDR3 loop spans 12 amino acids. Germline V gene data show CDR1 as SGHTA and CDR2 as FQGNSA. CDR3 sequence reads: CASSSDGPALHF. CDR3 nucleotide sequence: TGTGCCAGCAGCTCGGACGGTCCGGCCCTCCACTTT.

This chain uses TRBV14 with TRBJ2-3; D gene unclear. The germline CDR1 and CDR2 sequences are SGHDN and FVKESK. The CDR3 is made up of 14 amino acids. Trimming removed 3 bases at V and 2 bases at J, with 9 bases between. CDR3 sequence reads: CASSHRIHTDTQYF. The CDR3 nucleotides are TGTGCCAGCAGCCACCGAATCCACACAGATACGCAGTATTTT.

This clonotype was found a few times. V gene TRBV29-1 combines with J gene TRBJ2-7; 9 bases align to TRBD2. Germline-derived CDR1 and CDR2 are SQVTM and ANQGSEA. CDR3 length equals 16 residues. Trimming removed 0 bases from V and 3 bases from J; junction bases left unmatched: 9. The CDR3 loop reads CSVEDVRASGDYEQYF. Written as DNA, the CDR3 is TGCAGCGTTGAAGATGTAAGGGCTAGCGGGGACTACGAGCAGTACTTC.

This clonotype was seen at least ten times. The chain combines TRBV29-1 with TRBJ2-7, with D possibly called TRBD1 or TRBD2 (5 bases each). V lost 7 bases and J lost 0, with 13 bases in between. This CDR3 has 13 residues. Germline lookup yields CDR1 SQVTM and CDR2 ANQGSEA. The CDR3 region has the DNA TGCAGCGCAGTGGTTGGGACCTCCTACGAGCAGTACTTC. It translates to CSAVVGTSYEQYF.

This clonotype was seen a few times. This chain connects TRBV5-6 to TRBJ2-1; the match to TRBD1 covers 8 bases. This CDR3 region has 15 residues. V trimming: 5 bases; J trimming: 3 bases; junction bases outside the gene matches: 7. Germline V gene lookup returns CDR1 SGHDT and CDR2 YYEEEE. In nucleotides, the CDR3 is TGTGCCAGCAGAATCGGACAGGGCAGCTACAATGAGCAGTTCTTC. Amino acids: CASRIGQGSYNEQFF.

There are many counts of this clonotype. J is TRBJ2-1 and V is TRBV4-3, with 9 positions matching TRBD1. The V gene's germline CDR1 is LGHNA and CDR2 YSLEER. The CDR3 is 16 amino acids. The V segment lost 1 base and the J segment 11 bases; nucleotides outside the gene matches: 12. The CDR3 loop is CASSQAGGDRGNKQFF. The CDR3 nucleotides read TGCGCCAGCAGCCAAGCGGGAGGAGACAGGGGGAATAAGCAGTTCTTC.

This chain links TRBV3-1 with TRBJ2-1, with D hard to call. CDR1 LGHDT and CDR2 YNNKEL come from the germline V gene (reference sequence). The V end was cut by 2 bases, the J end by 0 bases, with 8 bases between. There are 15 residues in the CDR3. DNA of the CDR3: TGTGCCAGCAGCCAAAGGGCCTTCTCCTACAATGAGCAGTTCTTC. This codes for CASSQRAFSYNEQFF.

The J gene is TRBJ2-1, the V gene TRBV7-2, with a tentative D call TRBD2 (6 bases). The CDR3 length is 13 residues. The V and J ends lost 7 bases and 3 bases respectively, with 10 bases between them. CDR1 is SGHTA, CDR2 FQGNSA, per germline. CDR3 sequence reads: CASTTRDYNEQFF. The DNA of the CDR3 is TGTGCCAGCACAACGCGGGACTACAATGAGCAGTTCTTC.

The gene calls are TRBV24-1 and TRBJ2-4; D tentatively reads TRBD1 or TRBD2 (5 bases each). This CDR3 region has 11 residues. CDR1 is KGHDR, CDR2 SFDVKD, per germline. V dropped 7 bases and J dropped 13 bases, with 13 bases sitting between them. The CDR3 reads CATRGTGSQYF. The CDR3, as DNA: TGTGCCACCAGGGGGACGGGTTCCCAGTACTTC.

This clonotype was observed a few times. This chain uses TRBV12-3 or TRBV12-4 with TRBJ2-7, with D uncertain. V was pared by 5 bases and J by 6 bases, with 11 bases between. The CDR3 is 12 amino acids. The CDR3 DNA reads TGTGCCAGCAGTCCACGGGTCGGCGAGCAGTACTTC. It codes for CASSPRVGEQYF.

This clonotype was detected a few times. One end of the junction fails to match germline, which may point to a read error. The chain uses TRBV30 and TRBJ1-4; a weak D match, TRBD1 (5 bases). There are 15 residues in the CDR3. The germline gives CDR1 GTSNPN, CDR2 SVGIG (reference sequence). DNA for the CDR3: TGTGCTTGGAGTGTGGTGGCAGGGAGGAGAGAAAAACTGTTTTTT. This gives the protein CAWSVVAGRREKLFF.

This clonotype has a count of ten or more. V usage is TRBV10-3 and J usage is TRBJ1-6; 8 bases line up with TRBD1. This CDR3 is 17 amino acids long. V was clipped by 4 bases and J by 4 bases; unmatched bases: 9. Germline CDR1 and CDR2: ENHRY and SYGVKD. The CDR3 DNA is TGTGCCATCAGTGGGCAGGGGGCCCCATTTTATAATTCACCCCTCCACTTT. As protein: CAISGQGAPFYNSPLHF.

This clonotype showed up just a few times. The J gene is TRBJ1-2, the V gene TRBV7-2; no firm D call. V lost 2 bases, J lost 6 bases, and 4 bases lay in between. CDR1 is SGHTA, CDR2 FQGNSA, per germline. CDR3 size: 11 residues. The CDR3 sequence is CASSLYDGYTF. In DNA form, the CDR3 reads TGTGCCAGCAGCTTATATGATGGCTACACCTTC.

The rearrangement joins TRBV7-3 to TRBJ2-1; a possible D gene is TRBD1 (6 bases). This CDR3 region has 13 residues. The germline V gene has CDR1 SGHTA and CDR2 FQGTGA. V dropped 1 base and J dropped 13 bases, with 14 bases sitting between them. Here the CDR3 DNA reads TGTGCCAGCAGCTTAATTGAGAGACAGGTACAGTTCTTC. It codes for CASSLIERQVQFF.

The chain uses TRBV7-2 and TRBJ1-2; possibly TRBD1 for D (6 bases). The V and J ends lost 3 bases and 6 bases respectively, with 14 bases between them. The CDR3 contains 14 residues. Germline assignment: CDR1 SGHTA and CDR2 FQGNSA. This CDR3 reads CASSFNTGWDGYTF. CDR3 nucleotides: TGTGCCAGCAGCTTCAATACAGGGTGGGATGGCTACACCTTC.

The rearrangement links TRBV2 to TRBJ1-1, with D possibly TRBD1 on 5 matching bases. V lost 7 bases to trimming and J lost 4 bases, with 16 bases between them. Germline V CDR1 and CDR2: SNHLY, FYNNEI. This CDR3 contains 14 residues. This chain's CDR3 is CASTIDSLGTEAFF. The CDR3 nucleotides are TGTGCCAGCACCATCGACAGTTTGGGCACTGAAGCTTTCTTT.